This paragraph covers one T cell receptor (beta chain) sequence. This sample was taken from a study of control samples from healthy donors and cancer patients. The assay was immunoSEQ multiplex PCR, and TCRdb's table has in-frame clones only and misses some. The top ten hold 1% of the sample, which has some 150,000 clones, nearly 96% seen once. Specimen: blood. The sequence came from a woman aged 25-40 years in good health.

CDR3 sequence reads: CASSPRETQYF. The CDR3 region has the DNA TGTGCCAGCAGCCCCAGGGAGACCCAGTACTTC. The chain employs TRBV6-1 and TRBJ2-5, with D uncertain. Germline V CDR1 and CDR2: MNHNS, SASEGT. This CDR3 region has 11 residues. Deletions cut 6 bases from V and 5 bases from J, with 7 bases between.